The rows below give T cell receptor beta chains drawn from one sample of a study of blood T cell repertoires in COVID-19. The assay was immunoSEQ multiplex PCR, and TCRdb's table has in-frame clones only and misses some. The top ten hold around 4.2% of the sample, which has 110,000 or so clones, over 70% seen once. Sequenced: peripheral blood. These receptors all come from a human donor in a cohort sampled during active or convalescent COVID-19. CDR3s include the opening cysteine and the closing phenylalanine or tryptophan. A D gene is named only where the DNA matches it firmly. A row's size may be missing; if present it is once, few, many or a size class.

j_gene	abundance	d_gene	len	v_gene	CDR3nt	CDR3aa
TRBJ1-5	-	-	14	TRBV30	TGTGCCTGGACCCCGGGTATCGGCAATCAGCCCCAGCATTTT	CAWTPGIGNQPQHF
TRBJ2-7	-	-	15	TRBV21-1	TGTGCCAGCAGCAACCGACTAGCGGGATCTAACGAGCAGTACTTC	CASSNRLAGSNEQYF
TRBJ1-2	-	TRBD1	16	TRBV9	TGTGCCAGCAGCGTCAAAGGAGGAACAGGGGTGCGTGGCTACACCTTC	CASSVKGGTGVRGYTF
TRBJ2-3	-	-	15	TRBV5-6	TGTGCCAGCAGCTTGCGGGGGGCCGGCACAGATACGCAGTATTTT	CASSLRGAGTDTQYF
TRBJ2-1	-	TRBD2	16	TRBV12-5	TGTGCTAGTGGTTTGCCGAGCGGGGGGGGAAAAAATGAGCAGTTCTTC	CASGLPSGGGKNEQFF
TRBJ1-3	-	TRBD1	19	TRBV18	TGTGCCAGCTCTCGTGGGACAGCGAGCGCGGGATTCTCTGGAAACACCATATATTTT	CASSRGTASAGFSGNTIYF
TRBJ2-7	once	TRBD2	15	TRBV27	TGTGCCAGCAGACCCTGGACTAGCGGGACATACGAGCAGTACTTC	CASRPWTSGTYEQYF
TRBJ1-2	-	-	11	TRBV19	TGTGCCGCGACTGGAGTGCATGGCTACACCTTC	CAATGVHGYTF
TRBJ1-1	-	-	14	TRBV19	TGTGCCAGTAGTATAACAGGGATTCGTACTGAAGCTTTCTTT	CASSITGIRTEAFF
TRBJ2-5	-	-	15	TRBV4-1	TGCGCCAGCAGCCAAGCTAACAGGGTCCGGGAGACCCAGTACTTC	CASSQANRVRETQYF
TRBJ2-6	-	-	18	TRBV10-3	TGTGCCATCAGTGGAACGCCAGGGGGAGGCTCTGGGGCCAACGTCCTGACTTTC	CAISGTPGGGSGANVLTF
TRBJ2-1	-	TRBD2	17	TRBV19	TGTGCCAGTAGTATCGGGCTCCGCGGGGGCTCCTACAATGAGCAGTTCTTC	CASSIGLRGGSYNEQFF
TRBJ2-5	-	-	14	TRBV11-2	TGTGCCAGCAGCTTAGGACAGGTCTTGGAGACCCAGTACTTC	CASSLGQVLETQYF
TRBJ2-2	few	-	17	TRBV21-1	TGTGCCAGCAGCAACAACTTCCAGCGGGGGGTACCCGGGGAGCTGTTTTTT	CASSNNFQRGVPGELFF
TRBJ2-3	-	TRBD1	11	TRBV24-1	TGTGCCACCCGACAGGGGGATACGCAGTATTTT	CATRQGDTQYF
TRBJ2-2	-	-	14	TRBV27	TGTGCCAGCAGTCCCGGGAGAAACACCGGGGAGCTGTTTTTT	CASSPGRNTGELFF
TRBJ1-5	-	-	15	TRBV7-2	TGTGCCAGCAGCCCCTTAGGGAGATTCAATCAGCCCCAGCATTTT	CASSPLGRFNQPQHF
TRBJ2-1	few	-	15	TRBV10-2	TGCGCCAGCATCCCGGGAACCTCCGCCTGGGGTGAGCAGTTCTTC	CASIPGTSAWGEQFF
TRBJ2-5	-	TRBD1	17	TRBV15	TGTGCCACCAGAGAAAATCCGGGACAGGGGGCCTCAGAGACCCAGTACTTC	CATRENPGQGASETQYF
TRBJ2-1	-	TRBD1	14	TRBV6-2/TRBV6-3	TGTGCCAGCAGTCACAGGGGGTCGCTCAATGAGCAGTTCTTC	CASSHRGSLNEQFF
TRBJ2-2	-	TRBD1	16	TRBV6-6	TGTGCCAGCAGTTACCCAACCGGGACAGGGGCCGGGGAGCTGTTTTTT	CASSYPTGTGAGELFF
TRBJ1-4	few	-	18	TRBV7-2	TGTGCCAGCAGCTTAGTAGTGGAGGGAATTGCAACTAATGAAAAACTGTTTTTT	CASSLVVEGIATNEKLFF
TRBJ1-1	-	TRBD1	14	TRBV18	TGTGCCAGCTCACCCGACAGGGGGAACACTGAAGCTTTCTTT	CASSPDRGNTEAFF
TRBJ2-7	-	-	14	TRBV28	TGTGCCAGCAGTTACGGACTGATTTCCTACGAGCAGTACTTC	CASSYGLISYEQYF
TRBJ1-5	once	TRBD1	13	TRBV18	TGTGCCAGCTCAGCAGACAGGGTTCAGCCCCAGCATTTT	CASSADRVQPQHF
TRBJ2-5	-	-	15	TRBV5-1	TGCGCCAGCAGTTTCCTTGGGACTTTCCCGGAGACCCAGTACTTC	CASSFLGTFPETQYF
TRBJ2-7	-	-	15	TRBV4-1	TGCGCCAGCAGCCAAGCAAACAGGCCTACCTACGAGCAGTACTTC	CASSQANRPTYEQYF
TRBJ1-5	-	TRBD1	14	TRBV19	TGTGCCAGTAGGACAGGGCCTAGCAATCAGCCCCAGCATTTT	CASRTGPSNQPQHF
TRBJ2-1	-	TRBD1	14	TRBV5-1	TGCGCCAGTGAACCGGGACAGCCCTACAATGAGCAGTTCTTC	CASEPGQPYNEQFF
TRBJ2-1	-	-	12	TRBV3-1/TRBV3-2	TGTGCCAGCAGCCAAAGACTGGGTGAGCAGTTCTTC	CASSQRLGEQFF
TRBJ1-2	-	-	17	TRBV19	TGTGCCAGTAGTATGATGTATCGGGGGAAGGAGTCCTATGGCTACACCTTC	CASSMMYRGKESYGYTF
TRBJ2-2	-	-	16	TRBV15	TGTGCCACCAGCAGAGCTTGGGCCAGCCCCACCGGGGAGCTGTTTTTT	CATSRAWASPTGELFF
TRBJ1-2	few	TRBD1	13	TRBV27	TGTGCCAGCAGTTTATCGGACAGGGTCGGCTACACCTTC	CASSLSDRVGYTF
TRBJ2-7	few	TRBD2	15	TRBV5-1	TGCGCCAGCAGCAGTACTAGCGGGAGTGGTTACGAGCAGTACTTC	CASSSTSGSGYEQYF
TRBJ2-3	-	TRBD2	16	TRBV4-3	TGCGCCAGCAGCCAAGATTGGGCGGGGGGCACAGATACGCAGTATTTT	CASSQDWAGGTDTQYF
TRBJ2-7	-	-	12	TRBV18	TGTGCCAGCTCACCAGACACCTACGAGCAGTACTTC	CASSPDTYEQYF
TRBJ2-1	-	TRBD2	15	TRBV2	TGTGCCAGCAGTGAAACGACTAGCTTCTACAATGAGCAGTTCTTC	CASSETTSFYNEQFF
TRBJ1-6	-	-	15	TRBV11-2	TGTGCCAGCAGACTCTTGGGACTCCACCCTTTCCCCCTCCACTTT	CASRLLGLHPFPLHF
TRBJ2-2	-	-	15	TRBV24-1	TGTGCCACCAGTGATTGGACATCAGGACCCGGGGAGCTGTTTTTT	CATSDWTSGPGELFF
TRBJ2-4	-	-	13	TRBV11-3	TGTGCCAGCAGCTTAACAGGAAAAAACATTCAGTACTTC	CASSLTGKNIQYF
TRBJ2-7	few	-	13	TRBV3-1/TRBV3-2	TGTGCCAGCAGCCCCTGGGAGAGCTACGAGCAGTACTTC	CASSPWESYEQYF
TRBJ2-6	-	-	17	TRBV5-5	TGTGCCAGCAGCCCACAGGGGACTCTTTCTGGGGCCAACGTCCTGACTTTC	CASSPQGTLSGANVLTF
TRBJ2-1	-	TRBD2	15	TRBV6-5	TGTGCCAGCAGTTATCGGCTAGCGGGGTACAATGAGCAGTTCTTC	CASSYRLAGYNEQFF
TRBJ2-7	-	TRBD1	16	TRBV23-1	TGCGCCAGCAGTCAGGGGGAGGACAGGGCCCCCTACGAGCAGTACTTC	CASSQGEDRAPYEQYF
TRBJ1-4	once	-	15	TRBV28	TGTGCCAGCAGTCCTGGGGGGGCGCGGGGTGAAAAACTGTTTTTT	CASSPGGARGEKLFF
TRBJ2-7	-	-	13	TRBV11-3	TGTGCCAGCAGCCAGGAAAGCTCCTACGAGCAGTACTTC	CASSQESSYEQYF
TRBJ2-7	-	TRBD2	14	TRBV27	TGTGCCAGCAAAGAACGCGGGAGCTCCTACGAGCAGTACTTC	CASKERGSSYEQYF
TRBJ1-1	-	TRBD1	14	TRBV11-3	TGTGCCAGCAGCGCCGGACAGGGTTATACTGAAGCTTTCTTT	CASSAGQGYTEAFF
TRBJ2-3	-	-	13	TRBV12-3/TRBV12-4	TGTGCCAGCAGTTTTCAGGGTCCAGATACGCAGTATTTT	CASSFQGPDTQYF
TRBJ1-2	-	-	15	TRBV27	TGTGCCAGCAGTCCCCGCCCAGGCTACTTTTATGGCTACACCTTC	CASSPRPGYFYGYTF
TRBJ1-3	once	-	16	TRBV9	TGTGCCAGCAGCGTAGCGCAGACAAACTCTGGAAACACCATATATTTT	CASSVAQTNSGNTIYF
TRBJ2-7	-	TRBD2	15	TRBV5-1	TGCGCCAGCAGCTTCCTAGCGGGGCGTGAGTACGAGCAGTACTTC	CASSFLAGREYEQYF
TRBJ1-2	-	TRBD1	16	TRBV30	TGTGCCTGGAGTAGGGACAGGGGGGTTGATCACTATGGCTACACCTTC	CAWSRDRGVDHYGYTF
TRBJ1-5	-	TRBD1	15	TRBV28	TGTGCCAGCACCTTGACAGGGGGCGCATTTCAGCCCCAGCATTTT	CASTLTGGAFQPQHF
TRBJ1-5	-	TRBD1	13	TRBV23-1	TGCGCCAGCAGCGGACAGGGCAATCAGCCCCAGCATTTT	CASSGQGNQPQHF